Presented here are 20 T cell receptor beta chains from one specimen sequenced in a study of blood T cells in healthy people across ages. PCR was performed a second time for 7 to 11 cycles using a sample-barcoded 5' primer and a J-beta primer mix. TCRdb redid the calling of the 5' RACE reads with MiXCR, one entry per CDR3 protein. This table holds about 640,000 distinct CDR3 sequences, under 65% found once. The sample consisted of blood. Every receptor here comes from a man between 60 and 75 years old in good health.

This chain joins TRBV28 and TRBJ2-1; D call uncertain. The CDR3 is made up of 11 amino acids. Trimming removed 11 bases from V and 13 bases from J, with 18 bases in between. Germline CDR1 reads MDHEN; CDR2 reads SYDVKM. CDR3: CAARRVETQFF. CDR3 coding DNA: TGTGCCGCCCGTCGGGTAGAGACCCAGTTCTTC.

The rearrangement links TRBV3-1 to TRBJ2-6; D gene uncertain. V was cut by 5 bases and J by 0 bases, with 8 bases left in between. The CDR3 has 15 residues. In germline, CDR1 is LGHDT, CDR2 YNNKEL (reference sequence). The CDR3 is CASSSENSGANVLTF. CDR3 in DNA: TGTGCCAGCAGCTCCGAAAACTCTGGGGCCAACGTCCTGACTTTC.

Turning to this clonotype: The junction differs from germline at one of its ends, possibly a read error. The V gene is TRBV20-1, the J gene TRBJ2-1, with TRBD2 matching 13 bases. TRBJ2-7 explains the end of the DNA better; the J call may be wrong. The CDR3 loop spans 15 amino acids. Germline V CDR1 and CDR2: DFQATT, SNEGSKA (reference sequence). As DNA, the CDR3 is TGTAGTGCCGGACTAGCGGGGGACTCCTACAATGAGCAGTACTTC. Translating gives CSAGLAGDSYNEQYF.

Notes on this clonotype: At one end the junction does not follow the germline gene, possibly because of a read error. The rearrangement joins TRBV18 to TRBJ2-1; 11 bases map to TRBD2. CDR1 and CDR2 from the germline V gene are KGHSH and LQKENI. The CDR3 has 16 residues. The CDR3 loop reads CASAPPSSGGAGEQFF. CDR3 sequence (DNA): TGTGCCAGCGCACCACCGAGTAGCGGGGGGGCCGGGGAGCAGTTCTTC.

This sequence joins TRBV7-9 and TRBJ2-5; 8 bases fit TRBD2. The CDR3 covers 15 residues. The trim removed 5 bases at V and 5 bases at J, leaving 10 bases unmatched. CDR1 and CDR2 (germline): SEHNR, FQNEAQ (reference sequence). CDR3 residues: CASSPGGSFGETQYF. CDR3 bases: TGTGCCAGCAGCCCGGGGGGGTCCTTCGGGGAGACCCAGTACTTC.

This clonotype was seen a handful of times. The rearrangement links TRBV7-2 to TRBJ2-1; 10 bases match TRBD2. V was pared by 2 bases and J by 9 bases, with 7 bases of the junction left unmatched. CDR3 length: 15 residues. The germline CDR1 and CDR2 sequences are SGHTA and FQGNSA. Written as DNA, the CDR3 is TGTGCCAGCAGCTTAAGAGCGGGGGGGCCGGGTGAGCAGTTCTTC. Translated, it gives CASSLRAGGPGEQFF.

The J gene is TRBJ2-5, the V gene TRBV6-5; D not resolved. Trimming took 0 bases from V and 2 from J, leaving 13 bases between them. Germline-derived CDR1 and CDR2 are MNHEY and SVGAGI. The CDR3 covers 16 residues. CDR3 nucleotides: TGTGCCAGCAGTTACTCGATTCGCGCAGCTCAAGAGACCCAGTACTTC. It translates to CASSYSIRAAQETQYF.

In its sample, this clonotype was seen a few times. The CDR3 bases are TGTGCCAGCAGTTACCGAGGGGTCCAAGAGACCCAGTACTTC. This sequence encodes CASSYRGVQETQYF. V gene TRBV6-5 combines with J gene TRBJ2-5; the D gene could be TRBD1 or TRBD2 (5 bases each). CDR1 and CDR2 from the germline V gene are MNHEY and SVGAGI. The CDR3 loop spans 14 amino acids. V was cut by 2 bases and J by 1 base, with 8 bases left in between.

The J gene is TRBJ2-6, the V gene TRBV25-1; 8 bases agree with TRBD1. The CDR3 length is 18 residues. The germline gives CDR1 MGHDK, CDR2 SYGVNS. The V gene end was trimmed by 3 bases and the J gene end by 0 bases; junction bases not matched to a gene: 7. The CDR3 reads CASSEPGQVTSGANVLTF. In nucleotides, the CDR3 is TGTGCCAGCAGTGAGCCGGGACAGGTTACCTCTGGGGCCAACGTCCTGACTTTC.

The chain has TRBV10-2 and TRBJ2-5; D unresolved. The V end lost 4 bases, the J end lost 5 bases, and 14 bases lay between the germline ends. From germline, CDR1 is WSHSY and CDR2 SAAADI. The CDR3 contains 14 residues. This CDR3 reads CASSAFSSWETQYF. The CDR3 bases are TGCGCCAGCAGTGCGTTTTCCAGTTGGGAGACCCAGTACTTC.

The rearrangement joins TRBV6-2 or TRBV6-3 to TRBJ2-7, with 8 bases matching TRBD1. The CDR3 runs to 14 residues. J lost 2 bases, V lost 6 bases, and 6 bases had no gene match. Per germline, CDR1 MNHEY and CDR2 SVGEGT. The CDR3 here is CASRGTGQAYEQYF. In DNA form, the CDR3 reads TGTGCCAGCAGAGGGACAGGTCAGGCCTACGAGCAGTACTTC.

The V call is TRBV11-2, the J call TRBJ1-2; D unclear. The CDR3 consists of 14 residues. The germline gives CDR1 SGHAT, CDR2 FQNNGV. Deletions cut 5 bases from V and 7 bases from J, with 17 bases between. The CDR3 DNA reads as TGTGCCAGCAGCCCCGGTCCAGGCCGGGGTGGCTACACCTTC. As protein: CASSPGPGRGGYTF.

The J gene is TRBJ1-2, the V gene TRBV29-1; D remains unclear. V lost 1 base and J 6 bases, leaving 12 bases between the germline ends. The CDR3 spans 13 residues. The germline CDR1 and CDR2 sequences are SQVTM and ANQGSEA. The CDR3 region has the DNA TGCAGCGTTGAAGTCCAGGCGCACCATGGCTACACCTTC. It is translated as CSVEVQAHHGYTF.

This clonotype was picked up many times. The chain employs TRBV2 and TRBJ2-5; D ambiguous. The CDR3 loop spans 14 amino acids. Germline assignment: CDR1 SNHLY and CDR2 FYNNEI. V lost 7 bases and J lost 5, with 17 bases in between. Here the CDR3 reads CASKRLLGRETQYF. In DNA, the CDR3 is TGTGCCAGCAAGCGTCTCCTAGGTCGGGAGACCCAGTACTTC.

The table lists this clonotype with many counts. This chain links TRBV27 with TRBJ1-2; no clear D gene. Germline V lookup: CDR1 MNHEY, CDR2 SMNVEV (reference sequence). Between the trimmed V and J ends, which lost 3 bases and 6 bases, there was a span of 14 bases. This CDR3 comprises 14 residues. The CDR3 spells CASSLYEGFDGYTF. DNA of the CDR3: TGTGCCAGCAGTTTGTATGAGGGATTCGATGGCTACACCTTC.

This clonotype came up a few times. This chain links TRBV15 with TRBJ2-6; possible D gene TRBD1, 6 bases. This CDR3 region has 17 residues. Germline V gene sequence: CDR1 LNHNV, CDR2 YYDKDF (reference sequence). V dropped 0 bases and J dropped 0 bases, with 9 bases sitting between them. CDR3 sequence (DNA): TGTGCCACCAGCAGAGAGGGACAACCCTCTGGGGCCAACGTCCTGACTTTC. Translated, it gives CATSREGQPSGANVLTF. Complete variable domain (other parts from reference TRBV15 and TRBJ2-6): DAMVIQNPRYQVTQFGKPVTLSCSQTLNHNVMYWYQQKSSQAPKLLFHYYDKDFNNEADTPDNFQSRRPNTSFCFLDIRSPGLGDTAMYLCATSREGQPSGANVLTFGAGSRLTVL.

V usage is TRBV14 and J usage is TRBJ1-2; D gene unclear. The CDR3 runs to 15 residues. Per the germline V gene, CDR1 is SGHDN and CDR2 is FVKESK. V lost 1 base and J lost 4, with 13 bases in between. This chain's CDR3 is CASSQGAATIYGYTF. CDR3 bases: TGTGCCAGCAGCCAAGGGGCGGCTACTATCTATGGCTACACCTTC.

The chain uses TRBV2 and TRBJ1-4; D remains ambiguous. Trimming pared 6 bases from V and 4 bases from J, leaving 12 bases between. CDR3 size: 14 residues. The germline V gene encodes CDR1 SNHLY and CDR2 FYNNEI. The CDR3 bases are TGTGCCAGCAGCGTACCGCCGGATAATGAAAAACTGTTTTTT. It encodes CASSVPPDNEKLFF.

Only a few counts were recorded for this clonotype. The rearrangement uses TRBV7-2 and TRBJ1-6; D perhaps matches TRBD1 (5 bases). The CDR3 runs 14 residues. The germline gives CDR1 SGHTA, CDR2 FQGNSA. V lost 1 base, J lost 9 bases, and 10 bases lay in between. The CDR3 loop is CASSLGGEVSPLHF. CDR3 nucleotides: TGTGCCAGCAGCTTAGGGGGGGAAGTTTCACCCCTCCACTTT.

V and J are TRBV3-1 and TRBJ2-7; D might be TRBD1 (5 bases). CDR3 length: 16 residues. V gave up 4 bases and J gave up 7 bases, with 23 bases separating them. CDR1 LGHDT and CDR2 YNNKEL come from the germline V gene (reference sequence). This CDR3 reads CASSPSDTSVADEQYF. The CDR3 DNA reads as TGTGCCAGCAGCCCCTCGGACACGTCGGTGGCCGATGAGCAGTACTTC.